A selection of T cell receptor beta chains follows, all from one sample in a study of shared clonotypes between healthy human individuals. Libraries were prepared by immunoSEQ multiplex PCR; TCRdb keeps only in-frame clonotypes and omits some of them. The sample lists a few million clones, almost 96% occurring once. The sequencing input was naive CD4+ T cells sorted from blood. Receptors were obtained from a man between 18 and 29 years old in good health. Each CDR3 is given with its conserved first and last residue. Each record gives: clone size, J gene, D gene, V gene, CDR3 DNA, CDR3 protein. The D gene is left open where the match is weak. Expanded clones are given a class, and other clones once, few, many or no size at all.

clone size: once; J gene: TRBJ1-1; D gene: TRBD1; V gene: TRBV29-1; CDR3 DNA: TGCAGCGTTGAAGACGGGACAGGGGTTACTGAAGCTTTCTTT; CDR3 protein: CSVEDGTGVTEAFF
clone size: -; J gene: TRBJ1-1; D gene: -; V gene: TRBV28; CDR3 DNA: TGTGCCAGCAGTCCGCCCCAGGGGTCGAACACTGAAGCTTTCTTT; CDR3 protein: CASSPPQGSNTEAFF
clone size: once; J gene: TRBJ2-3; D gene: -; V gene: TRBV18; CDR3 DNA: TGTGCCAGCTCACCATCACCCCGGGACACAGATACGCAGTATTTT; CDR3 protein: CASSPSPRDTDTQYF
clone size: -; J gene: TRBJ2-7; D gene: TRBD1; V gene: TRBV28; CDR3 DNA: TGTGCCAGCAGTCCCTCGGGACAGGGGGCCAACGAGCAGTACTTC; CDR3 protein: CASSPSGQGANEQYF
clone size: -; J gene: TRBJ2-7; D gene: -; V gene: TRBV18; CDR3 DNA: TGTGCCAGCTCAGCGGAGGGCAGGGGGGCTCACGTGCAGTACTTC; CDR3 protein: CASSAEGRGAHVQYF
clone size: -; J gene: TRBJ1-1; D gene: -; V gene: TRBV30; CDR3 DNA: TGTGCCTGGAGTGTGAGGGGGACTGAAGCTTTCTTT; CDR3 protein: CAWSVRGTEAFF
clone size: once; J gene: TRBJ2-1; D gene: TRBD2; V gene: TRBV12-5; CDR3 DNA: TGTGCTAGTGGTTTACGAGCGGGGAGCGGAGGGGAGCAGTTCTTC; CDR3 protein: CASGLRAGSGGEQFF
clone size: -; J gene: TRBJ2-7; D gene: TRBD2; V gene: TRBV6-6; CDR3 DNA: TGTGCCAGCAGAACCACTAGCGGAAACACCTACGAGCAGTACTTC; CDR3 protein: CASRTTSGNTYEQYF
clone size: -; J gene: TRBJ2-7; D gene: -; V gene: TRBV21-1; CDR3 DNA: TGTGCCAGCACCATAGTGGACAGGGGGACCTACGAGCAGTACTTC; CDR3 protein: CASTIVDRGTYEQYF
clone size: -; J gene: TRBJ1-4; D gene: -; V gene: TRBV27; CDR3 DNA: TGTGCCAGCAGTTCATTACATTCTGGTCGGGGGAATGAAAAACTGTTTTTT; CDR3 protein: CASSSLHSGRGNEKLFF
clone size: -; J gene: TRBJ1-2; D gene: -; V gene: TRBV30; CDR3 DNA: TGTGCCTGGAGTGTGAGACGATCTACTAACTATGGCTACACCTTC; CDR3 protein: CAWSVRRSTNYGYTF
clone size: -; J gene: TRBJ1-6; D gene: -; V gene: TRBV7-8; CDR3 DNA: TGTGCCAGCAGCTTAGAGGGCTTACTGGCTTCACCCCTCCACTTT; CDR3 protein: CASSLEGLLASPLHF
clone size: -; J gene: TRBJ2-5; D gene: TRBD1; V gene: TRBV5-6; CDR3 DNA: TGTGCCAGCAGCTTTGTGGACAGGCCTGAAGAGACCCAGTACTTC; CDR3 protein: CASSFVDRPEETQYF
clone size: -; J gene: TRBJ1-2; D gene: -; V gene: TRBV19; CDR3 DNA: TGTGCCAGTAGTAGGTTGGGGGATGGCTACACCTTC; CDR3 protein: CASSRLGDGYTF
clone size: -; J gene: TRBJ2-3; D gene: TRBD2; V gene: TRBV18; CDR3 DNA: TGTGCCAGCTCAGGACTAGCGGGAGTTAAAGATACGCAGTATTTT; CDR3 protein: CASSGLAGVKDTQYF
clone size: -; J gene: TRBJ2-7; D gene: -; V gene: TRBV5-1; CDR3 DNA: TGCGCCAGCAGCTTCGAGGAATCCAGGGGCTACGAGCAGTACTTC; CDR3 protein: CASSFEESRGYEQYF
clone size: -; J gene: TRBJ2-1; D gene: -; V gene: TRBV9; CDR3 DNA: TGTGCCAGCAGCGGCCCCCACAATGAGCAGTTCTTC; CDR3 protein: CASSGPHNEQFF
clone size: -; J gene: TRBJ2-7; D gene: -; V gene: TRBV5-1; CDR3 DNA: TGCGCCAGCAGCTCTTTGGTCGACAGCTCCTACGAGCAGTACTTC; CDR3 protein: CASSSLVDSSYEQYF
clone size: -; J gene: TRBJ2-2; D gene: -; V gene: TRBV5-6; CDR3 DNA: TGTGCCAGCAGTACCACCGGGACGGCGAACACCGGGGAGCTGTTTTTT; CDR3 protein: CASSTTGTANTGELFF
clone size: -; J gene: TRBJ2-7; D gene: -; V gene: TRBV6-5; CDR3 DNA: TGTGCCAGCAGTCGAACTAGTAGCGAGCAGTACTTC; CDR3 protein: CASSRTSSEQYF
clone size: -; J gene: TRBJ1-5; D gene: -; V gene: TRBV25-1; CDR3 DNA: TGTGCCGACATGGAAAGGAGGAGGGGGGGAAGGGGCAATCAGCCCCAGCATTTT; CDR3 protein: CADMERRRGGRGNQPQHF